The clone carrying this TCR beta chain appeared a few times. Its specificity is not known. This CDR3 is built from 14 residues. Trimming removed 5 bases at V and 1 base at J, with 9 bases between. Germline CDR1 reads MNHEY; CDR2 reads SMNVEV (reference sequence). The data stem from a study of regulatory T cells in long-lasting Graves disease. Study results and caveats: Thyroid tissue was not studied; only peripheral blood was.

Investigators prepared the TCR beta libraries by applying iRepertoire HTBI primers and Arm-PCR of CDR3 regions. Each CDR3 protein gets one entry after TCRdb re-called the multiplex PCR reads with MiXCR. The data contain 410,000 or so distinct CDR3 sequences, under 15% of them singletons. The time point here: newly diagnosed GD, antithyroid drugs for less than 3 months. The TCR library was prepared using RNA isolated from PBMCs. In addition, the sample was reused for a study of T cells in Graves' hyperthyroidism and ophthalmopathy.

The specimen was peripheral blood mononuclear cells (PBMCs), collected at new diagnosis, from a patient treated with antithyroid drugs. The chain combines TRBV27 with TRBJ1-3; D remains unclear. The clonotype originates from a woman aged 30 to 39 with Graves disease. The CDR3 region has the DNA TGTGCCAGCAGTAGAGCTGGATCTGGAAACACCATATATTTT. Encoded protein: CASSRAGSGNTIYF.